Sequencing of this T cell receptor (beta chain) was carried out in a study of fetal regulatory T cell absence and autoimmunity. Across the whole study: Without clinical diabetes, IPEX patients showed exocrine pancreas autoimmunity.

Concerning this clone: Antigen specificity is unknown.

Whole-study findings and limits: Some top pancreas TCR clones were over 95-fold enriched versus cord blood. The oligoclonal enrichment was interpreted as supporting antigen-driven pancreatic autoimmunity before birth in IPEX syndrome. Broadly similar TRB gene family usage was seen in pancreas and cord blood.

The method was immunoSEQ multiplex PCR; TCRdb's version includes in-frame clones alone and lacks a portion of them. The sample holds around 100,000 clones, roughly 70% seen once. Germline V gene sequence: CDR1 SGDLS, CDR2 YYNGEE. This CDR3 spans 12 amino acids. The V end was cut by 4 bases, the J end by 3 bases, with 6 bases between. Sequenced: pancreas tissue. The receptor's source is a male donor with IPEX syndrome. The chain joins TRBV9 to TRBJ2-3; D ambiguous. CDR3 sequence reads: CASSPETDTQYF. The CDR3 DNA is TGTGCCAGCAGCCCGGAAACAGATACGCAGTATTTT.